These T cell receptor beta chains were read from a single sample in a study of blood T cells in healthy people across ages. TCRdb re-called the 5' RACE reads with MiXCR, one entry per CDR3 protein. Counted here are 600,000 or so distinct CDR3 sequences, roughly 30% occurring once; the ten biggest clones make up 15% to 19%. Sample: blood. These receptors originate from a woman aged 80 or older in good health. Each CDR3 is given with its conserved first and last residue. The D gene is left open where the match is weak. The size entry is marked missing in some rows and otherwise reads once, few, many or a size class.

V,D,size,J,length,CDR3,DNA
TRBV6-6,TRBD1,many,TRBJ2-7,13,CASSDRASYEQYF,TGTGCCAGCAGCGACAGGGCCTCCTACGAGCAGTACTTC
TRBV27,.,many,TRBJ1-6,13,CASSPVYNSPLHF,TGTGCCAGCAGCCCCGTATATAATTCACCCCTCCACTTT
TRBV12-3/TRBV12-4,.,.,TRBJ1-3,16,CASSFRDKFSGNTIYF,TGTGCCAGCAGTTTTCGGGACAAATTCTCTGGAAACACCATATATTTT
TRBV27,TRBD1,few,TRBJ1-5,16,CASRKDEGQGNQPQHF,TGTGCCAGCAGGAAGGACGAGGGACAGGGGAATCAGCCCCAGCATTTT
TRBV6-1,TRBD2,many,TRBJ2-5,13,CASSETSGGAEYF,TGTGCCAGCAGTGAAACTAGCGGGGGGGCTGAGTACTTC
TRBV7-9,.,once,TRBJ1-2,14,CASSPTQGDYGYTF,TGTGCCAGCAGCCCGACGCAGGGAGACTATGGCTACACCTTC
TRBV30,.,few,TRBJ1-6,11,CAWRYNSPLHF,TGTGCCTGGAGGTATAATTCACCCCTCCACTTT
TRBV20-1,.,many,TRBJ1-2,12,CSATQTGYGYTF,TGCAGTGCTACGCAGACAGGTTATGGCTACACCTTC
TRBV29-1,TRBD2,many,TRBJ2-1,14,CSVGTSGSYNEQFF,TGCAGCGTTGGGACTAGCGGCTCCTACAATGAGCAGTTCTTC
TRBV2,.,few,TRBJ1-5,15,CASKLSNPIDQPQHF,TGTGCCAGCAAGTTGAGCAACCCTATCGATCAGCCCCAGCATTTT
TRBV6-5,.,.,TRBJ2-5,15,CASSYRQGGRGTQYF,TGTGCCAGCAGTTATCGGCAGGGGGGAAGAGGGACCCAGTACTTC
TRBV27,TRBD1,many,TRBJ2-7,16,CASSPHSGQENYEQYF,TGTGCCAGCAGCCCGCATTCGGGACAGGAAAACTACGAGCAGTACTTC
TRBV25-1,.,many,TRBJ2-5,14,CASSEGGGQETQYF,TGTGCCAGCAGTGAAGGAGGGGGCCAAGAGACCCAGTACTTC
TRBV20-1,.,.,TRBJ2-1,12,CSARGTDRWQFF,TGCAGTGCTAGAGGTACCGACAGGTGGCAGTTCTTC
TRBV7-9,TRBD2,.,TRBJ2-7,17,CASSFRMLAGRVGEQYF,TGTGCCAGCAGCTTCAGGATGCTAGCGGGCAGGGTGGGTGAGCAGTACTTC
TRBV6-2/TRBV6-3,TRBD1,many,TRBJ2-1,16,CASTELGGQGISEQFF,TGTGCCAGCACCGAACTCGGGGGACAGGGCATTAGTGAGCAGTTCTTC